This TCR beta chain came from a study of early T cells in non-severe SARS-CoV-2 infection. Study-wide background: It was bulk RNA from unsorted whole blood that was sequenced, and the chains were unpaired.

This clonotype was seen ten or more times. Tagging with unique molecular identifiers was applied to individual cDNA molecules. In TCRdb, the 5' RACE reads were re-called with MiXCR into one record per CDR3 protein. The repertoire holds 87,000 or so distinct CDR3 sequences, with 14% as singletons. Unmatched junction bases numbered 10, after V lost 4 bases and J lost 7 bases. Per the germline V gene, CDR1 is MDHEN and CDR2 is SYDVKM. The CDR3 has 16 amino acids. The V gene is TRBV28, the J gene TRBJ2-1; 10 nucleotides match TRBD2. This sequence was found in an adult who was a healthcare worker with PCR-confirmed SARS-CoV-2 infection or an uninfected control (not recorded which). The sequenced material came from whole blood. CDR3 residues: CASSSPSGGAENEQFF. CDR3 in DNA: TGTGCCAGCAGTTCCCCCAGCGGGGGGGCCGAAAATGAGCAGTTCTTC.